These T cell receptor beta chains were read from a single sample in a study of blood T cell repertoires in COVID-19. TCRdb's table, derived via immunoSEQ multiplex PCR, lists solely in-frame clones and lacks some. The profile covers about 200,000 clones, with roughly nine tenths appearing a single time and around 8.9% taken by the ten largest. Material: PBMCs or T cells enriched from blood (not recorded which). Every receptor here comes from a woman between 18 and 29 years old who had recovered from COVID-19. CDR3s include the opening cysteine and the closing phenylalanine or tryptophan. The D gene is left open where the match is weak.

j_call | v_call | d_call | cdr3_aa | cdr3_nt
TRBJ2-2 | TRBV28 | TRBD1 | CASRLGGTGLTGELFF | TGTGCCAGCAGATTAGGGGGGACAGGGCTCACCGGGGAGCTGTTTTTT
TRBJ1-5 | TRBV4-1 | - | CASSQDSRFNQPQHF | TGCGCCAGCAGCCAAGATAGCCGCTTCAATCAGCCCCAGCATTTT
TRBJ2-6 | TRBV4-1 | TRBD1 | CASSQPYRGRGVGGNVLTF | TGCGCCAGCAGCCAGCCGTACAGGGGGCGAGGCGTTGGAGGCAACGTCCTGACTTTC
TRBJ1-4 | TRBV7-9 | - | CASSRRDEKLFF | TGTGCCAGCAGTAGGAGGGATGAAAAACTGTTTTTT
TRBJ1-2 | TRBV29-1 | TRBD1 | CSVVDRGLGYGYTF | TGCAGCGTTGTTGACAGGGGGCTTGGCTATGGCTACACCTTC
TRBJ1-2 | TRBV28 | - | CASWVTGRGYTF | TGTGCCAGCTGGGTCACGGGGAGGGGCTACACCTTC
TRBJ2-1 | TRBV7-9 | TRBD2 | CASSFAGGSYNEQFF | TGTGCCAGCAGCTTCGCGGGGGGATCCTACAATGAGCAGTTCTTC
TRBJ2-5 | TRBV7-3 | - | CASSLQETQYF | TGTGCCAGCAGCCTCCAAGAGACCCAGTACTTC
TRBJ2-3 | TRBV9 | TRBD2 | CASSANPTSGGDTQYF | TGTGCCAGCAGCGCCAACCCGACTAGCGGGGGGGATACGCAGTATTTT
TRBJ2-1 | TRBV4-2 | TRBD2 | CASSRDPLAGMGNEQFF | TGTGCCAGCAGCCGCGACCCACTAGCGGGGATGGGCAATGAGCAGTTCTTC
TRBJ1-2 | TRBV21-1 | - | CANRLTGDCYGYTF | TGTGCCAACCGTCTGACAGGGGACTGCTATGGCTACACCTTC
TRBJ2-7 | TRBV6-1 | TRBD2 | CASSEWTSGYEQYF | TGTGCCAGCAGTGAGTGGACTAGCGGTTACGAGCAGTACTTC
TRBJ2-7 | TRBV15 | TRBD1 | CATSRDRGTDWYEQYF | TGTGCCACCAGCAGAGATCGTGGGACAGACTGGTACGAGCAGTACTTC